This T cell receptor beta chain was retrieved from a study of blood T cells in healthy people across ages. At the level of the study: Capture by template switching was about one barcoded beta molecule per two T cells.

PCR was performed a second time for about 7 to 11 cycles using a sample-barcoded 5' primer and a J-beta primer mix. Researchers report that a template-switch adaptor with 12 random nucleotides tagged each cDNA molecule. One entry per CDR3 protein results from TCRdb running MiXCR on the 5' RACE reads. In the table there are hundreds of thousands of distinct CDR3 sequences, roughly 49% of which are singletons. Sequencing was done on a sample of blood. This clonotype was sampled from a woman between 55 and 75 years old in good health.

CDR3 amino acids: CASSPDSGRKNNEQFF. Here the CDR3 DNA reads TGCGCCAGCAGTCCTGATAGCGGGAGAAAGAACAATGAGCAGTTCTTC. This chain uses TRBV5-1 with TRBJ2-1; 9 nucleotides line up with TRBD2. The CDR3 covers 16 residues. V shed 5 bases, J shed 5 bases, and the junction held 11 bases outside the gene matches. Germline loops: CDR1 SGHRS, CDR2 YFSETQ.